This T cell receptor (beta chain) was captured in a study of cytomegalovirus exposure and HLA in healthy donors. Study results and caveats: Earlier findings revealed that most TCR beta V segments proved productive either about 87% or about 30% of the time. TCR beta V- and J-gene trimming, according to a later analysis, was linked to a missense DCLRE1C variant. Testing in vitro showed a few CMV-associated chains specific for CMV antigens.

Germline CDR1 and CDR2: MNHEY and SVGAGI. The CDR3 has 16 amino acids. The trim removed 1 base at V and 2 bases at J, leaving 6 bases unmatched. Each donor's status was that of a healthy bone marrow donor. Amplification used 60 Vbeta primers and 13 Jbeta primers. TCRdb's table, derived via immunoSEQ multiplex PCR, lists solely in-frame clones and lacks some. The sample lists 110,000 or so clones; approximately 80% were seen once. Concerning this clone: Antigen specificity is unknown.

This sequence was found in a woman aged 18-35 years in good health and CMV-seronegative. Sequences were obtained from PBMCs. The chain uses TRBV6-5 and TRBJ1-1, with TRBD1 matching over 8 bases. The CDR3 bases are TGTGCCAGCAGTTACTGGACAGGGAGGCCCAACACTGAAGCTTTCTTT. This sequence encodes CASSYWTGRPNTEAFF.